This record covers a single T cell receptor beta chain. There is no known antigen for this receptor. Qualities for individual bases were not recorded, and no much larger clone is one base off. This entry belongs to a study of OX40 agonist ivuxolimab in advanced cancers. The study in broad terms: Ivuxolimab was an agonistic, fully human IgG2 monoclonal antibody directed against OX40 (CD134), a costimulatory receptor. Intravenous ivuxolimab was administered to patients every 2 weeks at six dose levels: 0.01, 0.1, 0.3, 1.5, 3 and 10 mg/kg. Of the approximately 53 patients in dose escalation, 19 had hepatocellular carcinoma, about 15 had melanoma, 9 had renal cell carcinoma and 9 had head and neck cancer. A male proportion of around 81% and a mean age of roughly 55 years, ranging from about 23 to 79, were recorded for the dose-escalation cohort. Prior anti-PD-1, anti-PD-L1 or anti-CTLA-4 therapy was permitted, and checkpoint inhibitors had been received by roughly 42% of dose-escalation patients. Partial responses occurred in three dose-escalation patients, of whom one had hepatocellular carcinoma and two had cutaneous melanoma. Peripheral TCRbeta sequencing was intended to test whether TCR sequence diversity was altered and clonal T-cell expansion was caused by ivuxolimab. The paper describes the monotherapy dose-escalation part (N of about 57 patients) of the phase I trial of ivuxolimab.

Including the terminal cysteine and phenylalanine, the CDR3 comprises 13 residues. The kept DNA is CDR3 alone, 39 bases in frame from the first base. Via the germline V gene, CDR1 is SGHAT and CDR2 FQNNGV. Trimming at the junction amounts to 1 base on V and 5 bases on J, and the germline ends lie 8 bases apart. The trial excluded patients who had a history of autoimmune disease or were on systemic immunosuppression. Peripheral blood for TCR sequencing was collected from all dose cohorts at baseline, on cycle 4 day 1, and on cycle 7 day 1. The samples were drawn from a first-in-human, open-label, multicenter phase I dose-escalation trial of ivuxolimab. Adults with locally advanced or metastatic melanoma, renal cell carcinoma, hepatocellular carcinoma or head and neck squamous cell carcinoma were enrolled in the trial. Before TCR sequencing, CD4+ and CD8+ T cells were separately sorted from peripheral blood.

Genomic DNA was extracted from sorted cells for sequencing of the TCRbeta CDR3 region. The immunoSEQ Assay was used to sequence the TCRbeta CDR3 regions. The immuneACCESS repertoire file appears here via TCRdb, limited to in-frame rearrangements. These files lack a portion of the clones; in checked studies, under half of the deficit traces to unresolved V genes, and the cause of the others is not known. Counted in this sample were fewer than 120,000 clones; approximately 89% of them appeared once. About 0.25% of the sample lies in the top ten. The study at large found these results: Low levels of normalized T-cell clonal expansion were also shown by some nonresponding patients. The antigen specificity of the clonally expanded peripheral T cells was not determined. In the 0.1-3.0 mg/kg groups, partial responders had among the lowest normalized peripheral clonal expansion, particularly in CD8+ T cells. After ivuxolimab, expanded clones were on average more numerous among CD8+ T cells than among CD4+ T cells. At doses of 0.1 to 3.0 mg/kg, clonal expansion of both CD4+ and CD8+ T cells in blood was seen between baseline and week 6.

This chain joins TRBV11-2 to TRBJ2-5, with the D gene call left open. This TCR was recovered from an adult with an advanced solid tumor such as melanoma, head and neck, liver or kidney cancer. The source material was CD4+ or CD8+ T cells sorted from blood, sampled in a trial of the OX40 agonist ivuxolimab. The nucleotide sequence reads TGTGCCAGCAGCTTAGTTATCGCGGAGACCCAGTACTTC. Its protein reads: CASSLVIAETQYF.